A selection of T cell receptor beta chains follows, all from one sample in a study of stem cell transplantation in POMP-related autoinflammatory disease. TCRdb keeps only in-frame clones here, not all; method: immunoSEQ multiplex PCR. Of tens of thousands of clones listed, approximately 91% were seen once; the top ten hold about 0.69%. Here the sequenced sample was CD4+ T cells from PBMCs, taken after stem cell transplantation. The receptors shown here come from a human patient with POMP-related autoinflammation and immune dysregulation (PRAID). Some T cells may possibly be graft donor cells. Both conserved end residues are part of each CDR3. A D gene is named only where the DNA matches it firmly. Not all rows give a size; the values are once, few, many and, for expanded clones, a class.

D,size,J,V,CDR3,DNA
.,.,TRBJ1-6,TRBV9,CASSVRDGYNSPLHF,TGTGCCAGCAGCGTAAGGGACGGCTATAATTCACCCCTCCACTTT
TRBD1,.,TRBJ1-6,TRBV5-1,CARRTTGDSPLHF,TGCGCCAGACGGACTACAGGGGATTCACCCCTCCACTTT
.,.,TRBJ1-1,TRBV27,CASSFFSGQGRNTEAFF,TGTGCCAGCAGTTTTTTCTCCGGGCAGGGAAGGAACACTGAAGCTTTCTTT
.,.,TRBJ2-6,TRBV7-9,CASSLVRRAGANVLTF,TGTGCCAGCAGCTTAGTCCGGCGGGCCGGGGCCAACGTCCTGACTTTC
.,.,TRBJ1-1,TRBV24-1,CATSDKGETEAFF,TGTGCCACCAGTGATAAGGGAGAGACTGAAGCTTTCTTT
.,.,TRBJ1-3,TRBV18,CASSPTAGLRSGNTIYF,TGTGCCAGCTCACCCACGGCAGGGTTACGTTCTGGAAACACCATATATTTT
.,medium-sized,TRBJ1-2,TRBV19,CASSIMGRGYTF,TGTGCCAGCAGTATCATGGGGCGAGGCTACACCTTC
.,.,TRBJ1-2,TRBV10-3,CAISESIGGSRANYGYTF,TGTGCCATCAGTGAGTCGATCGGGGGATCCCGAGCTAACTATGGCTACACCTTC
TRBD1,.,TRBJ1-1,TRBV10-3,CAISELTGVAFF,TGTGCCATCAGTGAACTGACAGGGGTAGCTTTCTTT
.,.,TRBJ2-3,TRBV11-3,CASSRGGGSHRTDTQYF,TGTGCCAGCAGCCGGGGTGGGGGATCCCACCGCACAGATACGCAGTATTTT
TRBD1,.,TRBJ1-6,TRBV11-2,CASRGTDPPNSPLHF,TGTGCCAGCAGGGGGACAGACCCCCCTAATTCACCCCTCCACTTT
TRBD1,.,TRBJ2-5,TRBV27,CASSLGQGETQYF,TGTGCCAGCAGTTTGGGACAGGGAGAGACCCAGTACTTC
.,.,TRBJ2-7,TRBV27,CASSRHGGDYEQYF,TGTGCCAGCAGCCGACACGGAGGGGACTACGAGCAGTACTTC
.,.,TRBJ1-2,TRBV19,CASSMAGGSYGYTF,TGTGCCAGTAGTATGGCTGGGGGCTCCTATGGCTACACCTTC
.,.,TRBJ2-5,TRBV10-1,CASSESGHRETQYF,TGCGCCAGCAGTGAGTCGGGCCACCGGGAGACCCAGTACTTC
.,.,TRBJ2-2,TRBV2,CASSERVFTGELFF,TGTGCCAGCAGTGAAAGGGTTTTCACCGGGGAGCTGTTTTTT
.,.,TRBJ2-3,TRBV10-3,CAISKSGPVDTQYF,TGTGCCATCAGTAAAAGCGGGCCCGTAGATACGCAGTATTTT
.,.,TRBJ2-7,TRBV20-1,CSARDDYEQYF,TGCAGTGCTAGAGATGACTACGAGCAGTACTTC
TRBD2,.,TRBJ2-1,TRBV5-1,CASAKSARTSSYNEQFF,TGCGCCAGCGCTAAATCTGCAAGGACTAGCTCCTACAATGAGCAGTTCTTC
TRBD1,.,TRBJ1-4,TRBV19,CASSTRTGINEKLFF,TGTGCCAGTAGTACCCGGACAGGGATTAATGAAAAACTGTTTTTT
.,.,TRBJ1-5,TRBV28,CASSQGGKLQPQHF,TGTGCCAGCAGTCAAGGGGGGAAACTTCAGCCCCAGCATTTT
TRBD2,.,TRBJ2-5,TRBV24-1,CATSDTSGSGSWEETQYF,TGTGCCACCAGTGACACTAGCGGGAGTGGGAGTTGGGAAGAGACCCAGTACTTC
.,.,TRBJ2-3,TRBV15,CATSSKDSGIMQRPTDTQYF,TGTGCCACCAGCTCCAAAGACTCCGGGATCATGCAGCGACCTACAGATACGCAGTATTTT
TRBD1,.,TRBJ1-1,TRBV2,CASSSPDRGNTEAFF,TGTGCCAGCAGTTCCCCCGACAGGGGGAACACTGAAGCTTTCTTT
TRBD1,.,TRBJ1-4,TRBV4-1,CASSQGTGSWHEKLFF,TGCGCCAGCAGCCAAGGGACAGGGTCGTGGCATGAAAAACTGTTTTTT
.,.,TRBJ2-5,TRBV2,CASSEGPTQETQYF,TGTGCCAGCAGTGAAGGGCCAACCCAAGAGACCCAGTACTTC
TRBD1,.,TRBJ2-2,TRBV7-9,CASSRYRGANTGELFF,TGTGCCAGCAGCAGATACAGGGGCGCGAACACCGGGGAGCTGTTTTTT
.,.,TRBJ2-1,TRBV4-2,CASSQDRDILYNEQFF,TGTGCCAGCAGCCAAGACCGGGACATTCTTTACAATGAGCAGTTCTTC
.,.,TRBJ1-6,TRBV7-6,CASSTTESYNSPLHF,TGTGCCAGCAGCACCACCGAGAGCTATAATTCACCCCTCCACTTT
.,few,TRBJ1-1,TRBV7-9,CASSLGAGAPTEAFF,TGTGCCAGCAGCTTGGGAGCGGGGGCGCCCACTGAAGCTTTCTTT
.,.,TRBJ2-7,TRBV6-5,CASGGSGRTSYEQYF,TGTGCCAGCGGAGGTTCCGGCAGGACCTCCTACGAGCAGTACTTC
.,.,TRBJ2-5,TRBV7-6,CASSSSTQGKETQYF,TGTGCCAGCAGCTCTTCAACCCAGGGGAAAGAGACCCAGTACTTC
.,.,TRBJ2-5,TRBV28,CASSRHRGGQETQYF,TGTGCCAGCAGTCGACACAGGGGAGGTCAAGAGACCCAGTACTTC
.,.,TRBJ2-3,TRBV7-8,CASSPHNTDTQYF,TGTGCCAGCAGCCCCCACAACACAGATACGCAGTATTTT
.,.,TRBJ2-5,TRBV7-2,CASSLMAKGETQYF,TGTGCCAGCAGCTTAATGGCCAAAGGGGAGACCCAGTACTTC
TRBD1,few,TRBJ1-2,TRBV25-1,CASRPQGGYYGYTF,TGTGCCAGCAGACCTCAGGGGGGCTACTATGGCTACACCTTC
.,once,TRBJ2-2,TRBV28,CASSLVSHTGELFF,TGTGCCAGCAGTTTAGTAAGCCACACCGGGGAGCTGTTTTTT
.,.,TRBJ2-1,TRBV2,CASSGEFSNEQFF,TGTGCCAGCTCGGGCGAGTTTAGCAATGAGCAGTTCTTC
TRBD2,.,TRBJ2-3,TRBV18,CASSPLSPQTGGLSDTQYF,TGTGCCAGCTCACCACTCTCCCCCCAGACGGGAGGTTTGTCAGATACGCAGTATTTT
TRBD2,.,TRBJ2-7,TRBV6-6,CASKKREGLNEQYF,TGTGCCAGCAAAAAGCGGGAGGGCCTCAACGAGCAGTACTTC
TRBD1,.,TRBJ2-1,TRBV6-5,CASSRGDRAYNEQFF,TGTGCCAGCAGCCGGGGGGACAGGGCCTACAATGAGCAGTTCTTC
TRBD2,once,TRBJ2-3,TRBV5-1,CASSRGSFSGSGTDTQYF,TGCGCCAGCAGCAGGGGCTCCTTTAGCGGGAGTGGAACAGATACGCAGTATTTT
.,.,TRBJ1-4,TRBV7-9,CASSLAARTADEKLFF,TGTGCCAGCAGCTTAGCAGCTAGGACAGCCGATGAAAAACTGTTTTTT
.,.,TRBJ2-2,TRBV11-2,CASSGRAGRNKAGELFF,TGTGCCAGCAGCGGTCGCGCAGGGCGCAATAAGGCCGGGGAGCTGTTTTTT
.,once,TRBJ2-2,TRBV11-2,CASSLSRIGELFF,TGTGCCAGCAGCTTATCTCGCATCGGGGAGCTGTTTTTT
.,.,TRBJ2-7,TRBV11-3,CASSLGPRYEQYF,TGTGCCAGCAGCTTAGGCCCCCGCTACGAGCAGTACTTC
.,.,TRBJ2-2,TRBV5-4,CASSRDVASSNTGELFF,TGTGCCAGCAGCCGAGACGTGGCAAGCTCGAACACCGGGGAGCTGTTTTTT
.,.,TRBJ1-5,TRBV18,CASSPRTVVGNQPQHF,TGTGCCAGCTCACCGAGGACAGTAGTAGGCAATCAGCCCCAGCATTTT
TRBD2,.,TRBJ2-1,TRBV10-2,CASSDRQPTSGLYNEQFF,TGCGCCAGCAGTGACCGACAACCGACTAGCGGACTATACAATGAGCAGTTCTTC
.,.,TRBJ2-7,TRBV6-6,CASSPPGWGSGLHEQYF,TGTGCCAGCAGTCCCCCGGGGTGGGGTTCGGGGCTACACGAGCAGTACTTC
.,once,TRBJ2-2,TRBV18,CASSPRERTGELFF,TGTGCCAGCTCACCAAGGGAGAGAACCGGGGAGCTGTTTTTT
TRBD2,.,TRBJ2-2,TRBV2,CASSATSGSSGTGELFF,TGTGCCAGCAGTGCCACTAGCGGGAGTTCGGGCACCGGGGAGCTGTTTTTT
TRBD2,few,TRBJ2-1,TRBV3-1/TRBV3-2,CASSQANGRTYNEQFF,TGTGCCAGCAGCCAAGCAAACGGGAGGACCTACAATGAGCAGTTCTTC
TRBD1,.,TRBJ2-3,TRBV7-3,CASSLGQGGTDTQYF,TGTGCCAGCAGCCTGGGACAGGGAGGCACAGATACGCAGTATTTT
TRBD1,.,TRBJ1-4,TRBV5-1,CASSLGGTGGEKLFF,TGCGCCAGCAGCTTGGGAGGGACAGGGGGAGAAAAACTGTTTTTT
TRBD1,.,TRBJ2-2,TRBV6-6,CASRTGTGTAGELFF,TGTGCCAGCAGGACCGGGACAGGGACGGCCGGGGAGCTGTTTTTT
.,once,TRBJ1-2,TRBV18,CASSGTPGLGYTF,TGTGCCAGCTCTGGGACCCCCGGTCTTGGCTACACCTTC